A single sample gave rise to the 32 T cell receptor beta chains below, sequenced in a study of T cells in Graves' hyperthyroidism and ophthalmopathy. Amplified regions were TCR beta CDR3 sequences from RNA transcripts. When the TCR CDR3 underwent first-round RT-PCR, the HTBI primer set was used. TCRdb fed the multiplex PCR reads into MiXCR, producing one record per CDR3 protein. The sample lists 330,000 or so distinct CDR3 sequences, less than 20% occurring once. Input material: blood. Every receptor here comes from a woman aged 40 to 55 with Graves' ophthalmopathy.

The sample holds a few counts of this clonotype. This sequence joins TRBV28 and TRBJ1-6; TRBD1 aligns across 7 bases. The CDR3 spans 18 residues. V shed 5 bases, J shed 4 bases, and the junction held 14 bases outside the gene matches. The germline V gene encodes CDR1 MDHEN and CDR2 SYDVKM. The CDR3 region has the DNA TGTGCCAGCAGTCCAACTTTACAGGGGTCTTCATATAATTCACCCCTCCACTTT. This encodes CASSPTLQGSSYNSPLHF.

This clonotype occurred many times. V usage is TRBV12-3 or TRBV12-4 and J usage is TRBJ1-2; a possible D gene is TRBD1 (5 bases). Trimming stripped 5 bases from V and 4 bases from J, with 14 bases between. The CDR3 consists of 14 residues. Written as DNA, the CDR3 is TGTGCCAGCAGTCGGGACTCAAAGGCCTATGGCTACACCTTC. Its translation is CASSRDSKAYGYTF.

This clonotype was seen at least ten times. J is TRBJ2-5 and V is TRBV28; either TRBD1 or TRBD2 may fit D (8 bases each). V dropped 5 bases and J dropped 7 bases, with 17 bases sitting between them. CDR1 and CDR2 (germline): MDHEN, SYDVKM. The CDR3 spans 14 residues. The CDR3, as DNA: TGTGCCAGCAGTCCCCCGGGGGGGACAGGGACCCAGTACTTC. It translates to CASSPPGGTGTQYF.

Turning to this clonotype: A junction end diverges from the germline sequence, so it may reflect a read error. The chain has TRBV6-1 and TRBJ2-7; D is uncertain. Germline loops: CDR1 MNHNS, CDR2 SASEGT. The CDR3 is 11 residues long. CDR3 residues: CACRKDYEQYF. For the CDR3, the DNA is TGTGCCTGCAGGAAGGACTACGAGCAGTACTTC.

This clonotype was detected many times. The rearrangement links TRBV24-1 to TRBJ2-5; D gene ambiguous. V gave up 1 base and J gave up 2 bases, with 7 bases separating them. The CDR3 length is 14 residues. CDR1 is KGHDR and CDR2 is SFDVKD in the germline V gene. The CDR3 spells CATSDFGRQETQYF. The DNA of the CDR3 is TGTGCCACCAGTGATTTCGGCCGTCAAGAGACCCAGTACTTC.

This clonotype has ten or more counts. The rearrangement links TRBV19 to TRBJ1-5, with D tentatively TRBD1 (6 bases). Per the germline V gene, CDR1 is LNHDA and CDR2 is SQIVND (reference sequence). The CDR3 covers 15 residues. V was pared by 7 bases and J by 2 bases, with 15 bases between. CDR3: CASTKSRGGNQPQHF. CDR3 DNA: TGTGCCAGTACTAAGAGCAGGGGTGGCAATCAGCCCCAGCATTTT.

This clonotype was seen a few times. This may be a read error: a much more frequent sequence differs by one nucleotide. V usage is TRBV28 and J usage is TRBJ1-1; D not resolved. Germline V CDR1 and CDR2: MDHEN, SYDVKM. The V and J ends lost 6 bases and 4 bases respectively, with 18 bases between them. The CDR3 loop spans 15 amino acids. The CDR3 DNA reads TGTGCCAGCAGAGACCCCGGGCCACCGGGCACTGAAGCTTTCTTT. Translating it yields CASRDPGPPGTEAFF. The whole variable domain, filled in from reference TRBV28 and TRBJ1-1, reads DVKVTQSSRYLVKRTGEKVFLECVQDMDHENMFWYRQDPGLGLRLIYFSYDVKMKEKGDIPEGYSVSREKKERFSLILESASTNQTSMYLCASRDPGPPGTEAFFGQGTRLTVV.

This clonotype has a count of ten or more. The V and J genes are TRBV28 and TRBJ1-1, with 8 positions matching TRBD1. V gave up 4 bases and J gave up 5 bases; unmatched junction bases: 3. The CDR3 runs to 13 residues. Germline values: CDR1 MDHEN, CDR2 SYDVKM. CDR3 amino acids: CASSSGGATEAFF. The CDR3 region has the DNA TGTGCCAGCAGTTCAGGGGGCGCGACTGAAGCTTTCTTT.

In this sample, this clonotype turned up many times. The chain carries TRBV25-1 and TRBJ1-1; D gene uncertain. The V end lost 1 base, the J end lost 0 bases, and 12 bases lay between the germline ends. The length of the CDR3 is 16 residues. Per germline, CDR1 MGHDK and CDR2 SYGVNS. The CDR3 sequence: CASSESLGRMNTEAFF. The CDR3 bases are TGTGCCAGCAGTGAATCATTAGGTAGGATGAACACTGAAGCTTTCTTT.

Ten or more counts support this clonotype. This sequence joins TRBV28 and TRBJ2-2, with 9 bases identical to TRBD2. This CDR3 spans 16 amino acids. The J segment lost 4 bases and the V segment lost 1 base, leaving 4 bases of the junction unmatched. Germline lookup yields CDR1 MDHEN and CDR2 SYDVKM. CDR3 loop: CASSLSASGTTGELFF. CDR3 in DNA: TGTGCCAGCAGTTTATCAGCTAGCGGGACCACCGGGGAGCTGTTTTTT.

This clonotype was seen repeatedly, ten times or more. The chain uses TRBV6-5 and TRBJ1-2; 9 nucleotides match TRBD1. The length of the CDR3 is 14 residues. V dropped 4 bases and J dropped 7; count of bases not matched to a gene: 7. The V gene's germline CDR1 is MNHEY and CDR2 SVGAGI. CDR3 DNA: TGTGCCAGCAGTTTCACAGGGACAGGGCCTGGCTACACCTTC. Translated, it gives CASSFTGTGPGYTF.

Many counts were recorded for this clonotype. The chain uses TRBV5-4 and TRBJ2-7, with 12 positions matching TRBD2. V shed 4 bases, J shed 6 bases, and the junction held 8 bases outside the gene matches. Per the germline V gene, CDR1 is SGHNT and CDR2 is YYREEE (reference sequence). The CDR3 loop spans 15 amino acids. CDR3 nucleotide sequence: TGTGCCAGCAGCGCACCTAGCGGGAGGGCCGGCGAGCAGTACTTC. Amino acid sequence: CASSAPSGRAGEQYF.

At least ten counts were recorded for this clonotype. The V and J genes are TRBV7-9 and TRBJ2-7; no firm D call. Germline assignment: CDR1 SEHNR and CDR2 FQNEAQ (reference sequence). Trimming stripped 5 bases from V and 3 bases from J, with 14 bases between. The CDR3 covers 14 residues. CDR3 coding DNA: TGTGCCAGCAGCCCTCAGGCCGGTCTCTACGAGCAGTACTTC. Amino acids: CASSPQAGLYEQYF.

This clonotype was seen at least ten times. This chain's CDR3 is CASSLEGSNPIYNEQFF. The DNA for the CDR3 is TGTGCCAGCAGCTTAGAAGGGTCTAATCCCATATACAATGAGCAGTTCTTC. The chain recombines TRBV11-2 with TRBJ2-1; D unclear. The germline V gene encodes CDR1 SGHAT and CDR2 FQNNGV. The CDR3 consists of 17 residues. Trimming cost V 0 bases and J 4 bases, with 16 bases left between them.

Many counts were recorded for this clonotype. V and J are TRBV27 and TRBJ1-6; D is perhaps TRBD1 (6 bases). The germline V gene has CDR1 MNHEY and CDR2 SMNVEV (reference sequence). Trimming removed 2 bases at V and 9 bases at J, with 11 bases between. The CDR3 runs to 14 residues. The CDR3: CASSLRGFTSPLHF. The CDR3 coding sequence is TGTGCCAGCAGTTTAAGGGGGTTTACTTCACCCCTCCACTTT.

This clonotype was counted ten times or more. Mismatch with germline at one junction end may stem from a read error. The chain joins TRBV6-1 to TRBJ2-7; D is undetermined. Per germline, CDR1 MNHNS and CDR2 SASEGT. CDR3 size: 12 residues. The CDR3: CASNEGPYEQYF. CDR3 sequence (DNA): TGTGCCAGCAATGAAGGTCCCTACGAGCAGTACTTC.

This clonotype was seen repeatedly, ten times or more. The chain combines TRBV6-1 with TRBJ1-1; no reliable D call. This CDR3 spans 13 amino acids. The V end lost 5 bases, the J end lost 11 bases, and 18 bases lay between the germline ends. Germline V CDR1 and CDR2: MNHNS, SASEGT. The CDR3 loop is CASSKGGDPEAFF. The CDR3 DNA reads TGTGCCAGCAGTAAGGGAGGAGATCCCGAGGCTTTCTTT.

This clonotype appeared many times. The chain uses TRBV29-1 and TRBJ2-7, with a possible D match to TRBD1 (5 bases). Germline V gene sequence: CDR1 SQVTM, CDR2 ANQGSEA. V was cut by 5 bases and J by 3 bases, with 8 bases left in between. The CDR3 has 11 amino acids. CDR3 DNA: TGCAGCGTTATTGACAGCTACGAGCAGTACTTC. Translation gives CSVIDSYEQYF.

There are many counts of this clonotype. The CDR3, as DNA: TGTGCCAGCAGCCCAGGACAGGGTCCTACCTACGAGCAGTACTTC. Amino acids: CASSPGQGPTYEQYF. This sequence joins TRBV7-2 and TRBJ2-7, with TRBD1 matching over 8 bases. CDR1 is SGHTA and CDR2 is FQGNSA in the germline V gene. The CDR3 runs 15 residues. V lost 5 bases and J lost 2; bases outside the gene matches: 8.

As regards this clonotype: A much larger clonotype is one base distant, so this may be a read error. V usage is TRBV29-1 and J usage is TRBJ1-3, with no clear D. Trimming left V 5 bases short and J 0 bases short, with 11 bases between. The CDR3 runs to 14 residues. Germline V lookup: CDR1 SQVTM, CDR2 ANQGSEA. The CDR3 coding sequence is TGCAGCGTTTCCGGGCCAATCTCTGGAAACACCATATATTTT. Its translation: CSVSGPISGNTIYF.

This clonotype has just one count. Being one base from a much bigger clone, this may be a read error. This chain uses TRBV6-1 with TRBJ1-6, with TRBD1 matching 7 bases. Germline lookup yields CDR1 MNHNS and CDR2 SASEGT. The CDR3 is made up of 15 amino acids. The CDR3 loop is CASRETGLDNSTLHF. CDR3 coding DNA: TGTGCCAGCAGGGAGACAGGGTTGGATAATTCAACCCTCCACTTT.

DNA of the CDR3: TGTGCCAGCAGTCAACCGGGACAGGCGGCGAGCTATGGCTACACCTTC. Protein product: CASSQPGQAASYGYTF. V usage is TRBV6-1 and J usage is TRBJ1-2; 8 bases match TRBD1. The ends lost 5 bases at V and 4 bases at J; junction bases unmatched: 12. CDR1 and CDR2 from the germline V gene are MNHNS and SASEGT. The CDR3 contains 16 residues.

This clonotype was observed at least ten times. J is TRBJ1-5 and V is TRBV19, with unresolved D. CDR1 and CDR2 from the germline V gene are LNHDA and SQIVND (reference sequence). This CDR3 contains 16 residues. V was trimmed by 3 bases and J by 0 bases, leaving 12 bases between them. The chain's CDR3 is CASSINGRYSNQPQHF. CDR3 nucleotide sequence: TGTGCCAGTAGTATCAACGGAAGATATAGCAATCAGCCCCAGCATTTT.

There are many counts of this clonotype. The chain couples TRBV20-1 to TRBJ2-7; 13 positions match TRBD2. In germline, CDR1 is DFQATT, CDR2 SNEGSKA (reference sequence). V trimming: 6 bases; J trimming: 5 bases; junction bases outside the gene matches: 7. This CDR3 comprises 14 residues. For the CDR3, the DNA is TGCAGTGCAATCGGACTAGCGGGAGTCCACGAGCAGTACTTC. Amino acids: CSAIGLAGVHEQYF.

This clonotype was observed at least ten times. The chain has TRBV27 and TRBJ2-5, with 8 bases that match TRBD1. The junction had 7 bases not matched to a gene; V was cut back by 6 bases and J by 4 bases. Germline CDR1 and CDR2: MNHEY and SMNVEV (reference sequence). The CDR3 has 14 amino acids. The CDR3 here is CASSFDRGGETQYF. Written as DNA, the CDR3 is TGTGCCAGCAGCTTCGACAGGGGAGGAGAGACCCAGTACTTC.

This clonotype was seen repeatedly, ten times or more. This chain joins TRBV6-5 and TRBJ1-5; no definite D call. Germline CDR1 and CDR2: MNHEY and SVGAGI. This CDR3 is built from 12 residues. Trimming took off 8 bases at V and 3 bases at J, with 8 bases between the two ends. The CDR3 DNA sequence: TGTGCCAGCCGGGATCCCAATCAGCCCCAGCATTTT. Translating it yields CASRDPNQPQHF.

This clonotype was counted ten times or more. The chain uses TRBV29-1 and TRBJ2-5; unclear D gene. CDR3 length: 13 amino acids. The V gene lost 4 bases and the J gene lost 7 bases, with 16 bases spanning the gap. CDR1 SQVTM and CDR2 ANQGSEA come from the germline V gene. In nucleotides, the CDR3 is TGCAGCGTTGGGCTAGACATCCATGGGACCCAGTACTTC. As protein: CSVGLDIHGTQYF.

This clonotype showed up many times. The chain couples TRBV20-1 to TRBJ2-7, with D possibly being TRBD2 (6 bases). Germline V lookup: CDR1 DFQATT, CDR2 SNEGSKA (reference sequence). The V end was cut by 5 bases, the J end by 0 bases, with 14 bases between. The CDR3 is 14 amino acids. For the CDR3, the DNA is TGCAGTGCTCCCGAGGGAGGCGTCTCCTACGAGCAGTACTTC. Translated: CSAPEGGVSYEQYF.

The rearrangement joins TRBV28 to TRBJ2-7; 11 bases match TRBD1. The CDR3 has 15 residues. Losses at the gene ends were 5 bases for V and 2 bases for J; bases not matched to a gene: 5. Germline V gene data show CDR1 as MDHEN and CDR2 as SYDVKM. The CDR3 is CASSPGTGGTYEQYF. Here the CDR3 DNA reads TGTGCCAGCAGTCCCGGGACAGGGGGGACCTACGAGCAGTACTTC.

This clonotype was found many times. The chain is built from TRBV6-5 and TRBJ1-5, with 9 positions matching TRBD1. This CDR3 spans 16 amino acids. Per germline, CDR1 MNHEY and CDR2 SVGAGI. V lost 5 bases and J lost 2; bases outside the gene matches: 7. CDR3 residues: CASSPGTGIGNQPQHF. CDR3 in DNA: TGTGCCAGCAGTCCCGGGACAGGGATCGGCAATCAGCCCCAGCATTTT.

This clonotype appeared a few times. The chain recombines TRBV28 with TRBJ2-1; 8 nucleotides agree with TRBD1. This CDR3 contains 13 residues. V shed 7 bases, J shed 7 bases, and the junction held 6 bases outside the gene matches. Looked up from germline, CDR1 is MDHEN and CDR2 is SYDVKM. CDR3 in amino acids: CASMDREVNEQFF. The CDR3 coding sequence is TGTGCCAGCATGGACAGGGAAGTGAATGAGCAGTTCTTC.

This clonotype was seen many times. This sequence joins TRBV7-2 and TRBJ2-2, with 7 nucleotides matching TRBD2. The J segment lost 6 bases and the V segment lost 3 bases, leaving 7 bases of the junction unmatched. The CDR3 totals 15 residues. Germline V gives CDR1 SGHTA, CDR2 FQGNSA. The CDR3 DNA reads as TGTGCCAGCAGCTTGGCGGGGGTGGTCCCCGGGGAGCTGTTTTTT. Amino acid sequence: CASSLAGVVPGELFF.